This T cell receptor (beta chain) was captured by sequencing in a study of CD8 T cells in Susac syndrome. Study-wide results and limits: Sixteen Susac-specific public clones were found in total CD8+ repertoires and roughly five in CD8+ TEMRA repertoires.

A note on this clonotype: Its antigen remains unknown.

RNA totalling 0.5 to 1 ug underwent reverse transcription with random hexamers. TCRdb processed the immunoSEQ multiplex PCR reads anew with MiXCR; each CDR3 protein has one entry. The data show around 170,000 distinct CDR3 sequences, around 93% seen once. The CDR3 consists of 20 residues. Germline assignment: CDR1 MGHDK and CDR2 SYGVNS. V dropped 4 bases and J dropped 0; count of bases not matched to a gene: 13. This chain joins TRBV25-1 and TRBJ1-6, with 9 bases lining up with TRBD1. Sequenced sample: CD8+ T cells from PBMCs. This TCR came from a human donor with Susac syndrome. The CDR3 protein is CASSAGQGIGPLSYNSPLHF. The CDR3 coding sequence is TGTGCCAGCAGTGCAGGACAGGGGATAGGGCCACTCTCCTATAATTCACCCCTCCACTTT. The full variable domain, in which reference TRBV25-1 and TRBJ1-6 provide the parts outside the CDR3, is EADIYQTPRYLVIGTGKKITLECSQTMGHDKMYWYQQDPGMELHLIHYSYGVNSTEKGDLSSESTVSRIRTEHFPLTLESARPSHTSQYLCASSAGQGIGPLSYNSPLHFGNGTRLTVT.